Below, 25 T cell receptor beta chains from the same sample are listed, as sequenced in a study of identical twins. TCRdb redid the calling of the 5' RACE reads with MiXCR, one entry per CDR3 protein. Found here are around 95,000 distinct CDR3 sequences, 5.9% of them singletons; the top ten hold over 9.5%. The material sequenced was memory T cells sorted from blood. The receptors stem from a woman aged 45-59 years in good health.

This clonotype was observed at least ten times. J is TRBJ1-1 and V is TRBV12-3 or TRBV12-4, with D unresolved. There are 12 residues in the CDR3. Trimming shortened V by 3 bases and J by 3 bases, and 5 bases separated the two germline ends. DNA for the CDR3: TGTGCCAGCAGTTTTGGGTACACTGAAGCTTTCTTT. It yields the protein CASSFGYTEAFF.

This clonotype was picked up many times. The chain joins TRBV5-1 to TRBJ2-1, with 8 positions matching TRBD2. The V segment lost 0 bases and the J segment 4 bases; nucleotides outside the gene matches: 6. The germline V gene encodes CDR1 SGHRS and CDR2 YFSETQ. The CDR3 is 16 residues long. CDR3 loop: CASSLGGTRGYNEQFF. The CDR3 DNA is TGCGCCAGCAGCTTGGGAGGGACTAGAGGGTACAATGAGCAGTTCTTC.

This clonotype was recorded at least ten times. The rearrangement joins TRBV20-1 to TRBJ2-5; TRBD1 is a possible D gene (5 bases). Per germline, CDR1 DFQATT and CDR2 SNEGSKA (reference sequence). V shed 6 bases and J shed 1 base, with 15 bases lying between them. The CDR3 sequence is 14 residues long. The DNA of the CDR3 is TGCAGTGCAGGGGTCCTGATACCCCAAGAGACCCAGTACTTC. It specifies CSAGVLIPQETQYF.

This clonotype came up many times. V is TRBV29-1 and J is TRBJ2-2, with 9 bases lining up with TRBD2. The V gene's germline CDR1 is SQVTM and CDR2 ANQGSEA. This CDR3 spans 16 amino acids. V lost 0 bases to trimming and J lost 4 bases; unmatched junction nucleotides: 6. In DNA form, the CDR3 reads TGCAGCGTTGAAGAAATAGCGGGAGTTTCCACCGGGGAGCTGTTTTTT. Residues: CSVEEIAGVSTGELFF.

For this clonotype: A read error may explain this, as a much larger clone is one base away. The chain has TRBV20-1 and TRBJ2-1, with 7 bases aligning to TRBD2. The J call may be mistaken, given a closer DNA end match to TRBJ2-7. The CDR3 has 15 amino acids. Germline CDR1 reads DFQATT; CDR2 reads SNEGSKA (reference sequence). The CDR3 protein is CSASGDPSGVNEQYF. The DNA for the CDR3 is TGCAGTGCTAGCGGTGACCCTAGCGGAGTCAATGAGCAGTACTTC.

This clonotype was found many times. CDR3 nucleotides: TGTGCCAGCAGTTTGCAGGGCGAGACCCAGTACTTC. Translated: CASSLQGETQYF. The chain employs TRBV6-2 or TRBV6-3 and TRBJ2-5; TRBD1 is a possible D gene (5 bases). V lost 4 bases to trimming and J lost 5 bases, with 8 bases between them. Per the germline V gene, CDR1 is MNHEY and CDR2 is SVGEGT. There are 12 residues in the CDR3.

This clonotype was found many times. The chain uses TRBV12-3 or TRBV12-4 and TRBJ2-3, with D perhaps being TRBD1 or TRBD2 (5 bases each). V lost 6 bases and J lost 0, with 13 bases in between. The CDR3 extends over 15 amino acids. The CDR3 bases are TGTGCCAGCAGGTGGGACCGTGTGAGCACAGATACGCAGTATTTT. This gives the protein CASRWDRVSTDTQYF.

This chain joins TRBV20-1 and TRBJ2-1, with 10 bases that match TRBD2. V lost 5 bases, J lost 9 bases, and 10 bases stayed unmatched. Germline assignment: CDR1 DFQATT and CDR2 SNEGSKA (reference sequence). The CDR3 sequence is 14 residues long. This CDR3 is CSAFSGRRQGEQFF. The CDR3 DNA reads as TGCAGTGCTTTTAGCGGGAGGAGACAGGGTGAGCAGTTCTTC.

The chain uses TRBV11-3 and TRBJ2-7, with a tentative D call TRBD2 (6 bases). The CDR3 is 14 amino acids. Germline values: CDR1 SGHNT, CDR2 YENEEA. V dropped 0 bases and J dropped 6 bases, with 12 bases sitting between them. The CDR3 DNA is TGTGCCAGCAGCTTAGATTCCGGGAGTGGCGAGCAGTACTTC. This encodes CASSLDSGSGEQYF.

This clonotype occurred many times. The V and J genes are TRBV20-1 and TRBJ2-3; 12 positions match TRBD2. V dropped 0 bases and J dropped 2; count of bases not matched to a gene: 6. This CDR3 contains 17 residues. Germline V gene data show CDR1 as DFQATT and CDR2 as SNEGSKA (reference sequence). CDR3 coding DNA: TGCAGTGCTAGAGATCGAAGGACTAGCGGGATCACAGATACGCAGTATTTT. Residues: CSARDRRTSGITDTQYF.

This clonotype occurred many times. The CDR3 protein is CAISESQQNQPQHF. CDR3 bases: TGTGCCATCAGTGAGTCCCAGCAGAATCAGCCCCAGCATTTT. This chain uses TRBV10-3 with TRBJ1-5; D unresolved. V lost 0 bases to trimming and J lost 4 bases, with 7 bases between them. CDR3 length: 14 residues. Germline-derived CDR1 and CDR2 are ENHRY and SYGVKD.

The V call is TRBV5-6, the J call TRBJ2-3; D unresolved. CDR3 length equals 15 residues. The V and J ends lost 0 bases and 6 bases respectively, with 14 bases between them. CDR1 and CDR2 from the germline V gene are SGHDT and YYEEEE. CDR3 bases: TGTGCCAGCAGCTTGGGCTCAGGACGTGGTGATACGCAGTATTTT. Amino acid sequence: CASSLGSGRGDTQYF.

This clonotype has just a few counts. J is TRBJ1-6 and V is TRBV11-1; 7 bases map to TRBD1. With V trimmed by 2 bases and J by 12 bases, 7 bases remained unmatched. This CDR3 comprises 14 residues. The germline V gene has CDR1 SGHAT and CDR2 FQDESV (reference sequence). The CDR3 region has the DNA TGTGCCAGCAGCTTAAGGGACAGCCGCGGACCCCTCCACTTT. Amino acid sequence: CASSLRDSRGPLHF.

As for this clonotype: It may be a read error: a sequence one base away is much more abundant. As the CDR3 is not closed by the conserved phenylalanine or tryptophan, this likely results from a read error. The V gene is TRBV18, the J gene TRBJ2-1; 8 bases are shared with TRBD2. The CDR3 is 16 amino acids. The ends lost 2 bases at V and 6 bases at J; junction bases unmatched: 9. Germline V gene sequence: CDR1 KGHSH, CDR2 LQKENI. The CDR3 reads CASSPRGSGRGNEQFY. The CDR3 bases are TGTGCCAGCTCACCAAGGGGAAGCGGGAGAGGCAATGAGCAGTTCTAC.

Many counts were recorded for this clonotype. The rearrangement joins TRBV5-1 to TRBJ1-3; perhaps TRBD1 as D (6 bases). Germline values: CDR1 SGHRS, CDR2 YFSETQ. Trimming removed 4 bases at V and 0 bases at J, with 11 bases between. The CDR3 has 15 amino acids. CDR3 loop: CASSLSGVSGNTIYF. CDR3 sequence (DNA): TGCGCCAGCAGCCTGTCAGGGGTCTCTGGAAACACCATATATTTT.

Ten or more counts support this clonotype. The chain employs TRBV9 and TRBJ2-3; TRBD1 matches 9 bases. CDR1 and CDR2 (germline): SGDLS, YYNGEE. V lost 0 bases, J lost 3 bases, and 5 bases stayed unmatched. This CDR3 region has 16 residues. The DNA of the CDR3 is TGTGCCAGCAGCGTAGTAGGGACAGGGACGACAGATACGCAGTATTTT. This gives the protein CASSVVGTGTTDTQYF.

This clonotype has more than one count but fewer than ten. The CDR3 is CASSGGQGATNEKLFF. The CDR3 nucleotides read TGTGCCAGCAGCGGTGGGCAGGGGGCCACTAATGAAAAACTGTTTTTT. This rearrangement joins TRBV7-2 to TRBJ1-4; 8 bases line up with TRBD1. Germline CDR1 SGHTA, CDR2 FQGNSA. V shed 5 bases and J 2 bases; nucleotides not matched to a gene: 7. This CDR3 comprises 16 residues.

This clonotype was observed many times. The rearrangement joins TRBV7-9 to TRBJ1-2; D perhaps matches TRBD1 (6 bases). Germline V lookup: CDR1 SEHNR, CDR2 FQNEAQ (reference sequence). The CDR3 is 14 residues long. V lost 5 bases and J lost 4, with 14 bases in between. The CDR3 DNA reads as TGTGCCAGCAGCCTTTACGGGGGCCCCTATGGCTACACCTTC. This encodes CASSLYGGPYGYTF.

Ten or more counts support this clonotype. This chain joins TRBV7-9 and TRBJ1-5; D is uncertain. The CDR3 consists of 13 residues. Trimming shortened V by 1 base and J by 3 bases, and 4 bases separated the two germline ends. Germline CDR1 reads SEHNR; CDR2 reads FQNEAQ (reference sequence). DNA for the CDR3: TGTGCCAGCAGCTTAGACTACAATCAGCCCCAGCATTTT. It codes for CASSLDYNQPQHF.

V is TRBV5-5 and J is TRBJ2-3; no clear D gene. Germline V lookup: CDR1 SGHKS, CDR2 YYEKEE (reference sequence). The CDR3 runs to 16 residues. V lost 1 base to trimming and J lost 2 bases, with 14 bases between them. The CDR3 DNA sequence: TGTGCCAGCAGCTTGAGGGTGGATACAGCCACAGATACGCAGTATTTT. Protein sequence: CASSLRVDTATDTQYF.

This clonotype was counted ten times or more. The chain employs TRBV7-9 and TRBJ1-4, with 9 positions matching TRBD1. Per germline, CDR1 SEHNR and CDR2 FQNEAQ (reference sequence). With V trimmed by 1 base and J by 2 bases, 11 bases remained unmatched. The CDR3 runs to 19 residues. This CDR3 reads CASSLVRTGDWGTNEKLFF. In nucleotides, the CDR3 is TGTGCCAGCAGCTTAGTCCGGACAGGGGATTGGGGTACTAATGAAAAACTGTTTTTT.

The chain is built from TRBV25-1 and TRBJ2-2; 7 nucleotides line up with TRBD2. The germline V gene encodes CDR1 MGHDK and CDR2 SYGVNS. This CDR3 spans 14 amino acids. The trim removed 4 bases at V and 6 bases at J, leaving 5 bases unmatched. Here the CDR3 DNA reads TGTGCCAGCAGTGGCGGGGGTTTTCCCGGGGAGCTGTTTTTT. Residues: CASSGGGFPGELFF.

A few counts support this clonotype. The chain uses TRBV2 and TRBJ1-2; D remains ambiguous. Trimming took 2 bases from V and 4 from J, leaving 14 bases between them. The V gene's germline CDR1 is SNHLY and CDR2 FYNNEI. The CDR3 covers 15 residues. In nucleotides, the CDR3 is TGTGCCAGCAGTGAAAACTGGGCGGCGGGCTATGGCTACACCTTC. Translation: CASSENWAAGYGYTF.

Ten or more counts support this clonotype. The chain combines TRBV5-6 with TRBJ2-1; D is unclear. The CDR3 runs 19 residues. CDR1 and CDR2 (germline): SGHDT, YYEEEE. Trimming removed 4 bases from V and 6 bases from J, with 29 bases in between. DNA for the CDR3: TGTGCCAGCAGCCCCCTCCGGGTTATTAGCTCACACCTTACCAATGAGCAGTTCTTC. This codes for CASSPLRVISSHLTNEQFF.

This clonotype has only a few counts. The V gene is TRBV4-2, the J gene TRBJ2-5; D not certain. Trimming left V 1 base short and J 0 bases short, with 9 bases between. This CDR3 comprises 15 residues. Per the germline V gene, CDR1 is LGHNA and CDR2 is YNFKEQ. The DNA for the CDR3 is TGTGCCAGCAGCCAAGTCCAGGACGACCAAGAGACCCAGTACTTC. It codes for CASSQVQDDQETQYF.